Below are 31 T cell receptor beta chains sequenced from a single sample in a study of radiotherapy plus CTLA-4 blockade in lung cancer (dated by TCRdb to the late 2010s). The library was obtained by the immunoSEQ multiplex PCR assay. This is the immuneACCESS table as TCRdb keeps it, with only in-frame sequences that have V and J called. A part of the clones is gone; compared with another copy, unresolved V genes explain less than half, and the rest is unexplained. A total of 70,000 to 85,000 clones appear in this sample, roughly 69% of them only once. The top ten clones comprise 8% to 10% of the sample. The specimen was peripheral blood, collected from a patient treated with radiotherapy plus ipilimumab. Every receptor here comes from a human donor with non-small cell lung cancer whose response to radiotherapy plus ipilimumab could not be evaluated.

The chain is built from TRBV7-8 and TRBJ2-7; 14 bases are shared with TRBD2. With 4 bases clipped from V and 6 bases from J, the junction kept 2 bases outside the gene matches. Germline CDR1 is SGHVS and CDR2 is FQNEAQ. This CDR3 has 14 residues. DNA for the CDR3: TGTGCCAGCAGCTCAGGACTAGCGGGAGGCGAGCAGTACTTC. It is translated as CASSSGLAGGEQYF.

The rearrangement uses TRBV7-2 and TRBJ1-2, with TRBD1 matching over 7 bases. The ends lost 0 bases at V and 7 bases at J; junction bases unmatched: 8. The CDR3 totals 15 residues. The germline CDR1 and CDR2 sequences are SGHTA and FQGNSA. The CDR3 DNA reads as TGTGCCAGCAGCTTAGCACAGGGGCCAGGGGGTGGCTACACCTTC. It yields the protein CASSLAQGPGGGYTF. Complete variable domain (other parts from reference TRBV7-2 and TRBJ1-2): GAGVSQSPSNKVTEKGKDVELRCDPISGHTALYWYRQSLGQGLEFLIYFQGNSAPDKSGLPSDRFSAERTGGSVSTLTIQRTQQEDSAVYLCASSLAQGPGGGYTFGSGTRLTVV.

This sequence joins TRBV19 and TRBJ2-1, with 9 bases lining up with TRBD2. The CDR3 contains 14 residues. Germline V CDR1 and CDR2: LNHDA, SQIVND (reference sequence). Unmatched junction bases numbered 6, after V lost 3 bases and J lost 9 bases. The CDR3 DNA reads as TGTGCCAGTAGTATCCGGGCGGGGGGGTTTGAGCAGTTCTTC. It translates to CASSIRAGGFEQFF.

The DNA of the CDR3 is TGCAGCGAATCACAGGGCGGGAACACTGAAGCTTTCTTT. This codes for CSESQGGNTEAFF. The J gene is TRBJ1-1, the V gene TRBV29-1, with D tentatively TRBD1 (6 bases). There are 13 residues in the CDR3. CDR1 and CDR2 (germline): SQVTM, ANQGSEA. V gave up 7 bases and J gave up 1 base, with 13 bases separating them. Full variable domain (outside the CDR3, taken from reference TRBV29-1 and TRBJ1-1): SAVISQKPSRDICQRGTSLTIQCQVDSQVTMMFWYRQQPGQSLTLIATANQGSEATYESGFVIDKFPISRPNLTFSTLTVSNMSPEDSSIYLCSESQGGNTEAFFGQGTRLTVV.

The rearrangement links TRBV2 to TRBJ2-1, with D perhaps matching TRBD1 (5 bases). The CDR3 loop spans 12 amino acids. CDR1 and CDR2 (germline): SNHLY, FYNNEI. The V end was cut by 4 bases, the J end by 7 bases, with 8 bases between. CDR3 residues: CASSGRANEQFF. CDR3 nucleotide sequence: TGTGCCAGCAGTGGCAGGGCAAATGAGCAGTTCTTC.

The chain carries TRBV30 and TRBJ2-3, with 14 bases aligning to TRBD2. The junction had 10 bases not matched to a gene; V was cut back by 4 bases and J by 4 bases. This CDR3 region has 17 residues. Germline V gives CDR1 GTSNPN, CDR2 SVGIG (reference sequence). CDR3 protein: CAWTGLAGVFSADTQYF. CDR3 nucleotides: TGTGCCTGGACGGGACTAGCGGGAGTTTTTAGCGCAGATACGCAGTATTTT. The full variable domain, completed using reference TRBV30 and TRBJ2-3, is SQTIHQWPATLVQPVGSPLSLECTVEGTSNPNLYWYRQAAGRGLQLLFYSVGIGQISSEVPQNLSASRPQDRQFILSSKKLLLSDSGFYLCAWTGLAGVFSADTQYFGPGTRLTVL.

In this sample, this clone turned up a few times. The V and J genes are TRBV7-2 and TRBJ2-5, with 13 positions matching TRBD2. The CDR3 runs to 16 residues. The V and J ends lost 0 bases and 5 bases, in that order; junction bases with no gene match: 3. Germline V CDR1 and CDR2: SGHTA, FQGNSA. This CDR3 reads CASSLAGTSGVETQYF. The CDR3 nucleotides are TGTGCCAGCAGCTTAGCGGGGACTAGCGGGGTCGAGACCCAGTACTTC.

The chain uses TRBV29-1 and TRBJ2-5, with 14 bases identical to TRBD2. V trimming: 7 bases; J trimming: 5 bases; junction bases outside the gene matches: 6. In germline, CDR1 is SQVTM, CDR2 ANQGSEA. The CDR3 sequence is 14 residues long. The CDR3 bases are TGCAGCGCCGGGACTAGCGGGAGTCGCGAGACCCAGTACTTC. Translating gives CSAGTSGSRETQYF.

The CDR3 DNA sequence: TGTGCCACCAGCACTAATAATCAGCCCCAGCATTTT. Its protein is CATSTNNQPQHF. The chain uses TRBV15 and TRBJ1-5, with no clear D. V lost 4 bases and J lost 4, with 5 bases in between. In germline, CDR1 is LNHNV, CDR2 YYDKDF (reference sequence). The CDR3 is made up of 12 amino acids.

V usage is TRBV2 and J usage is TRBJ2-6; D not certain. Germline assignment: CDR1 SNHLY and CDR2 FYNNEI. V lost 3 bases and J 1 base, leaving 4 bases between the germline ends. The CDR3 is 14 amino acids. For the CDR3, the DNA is TGTGCCAGCAGTGATATTTCTGGGGCCAACGTCCTGACTTTC. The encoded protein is CASSDISGANVLTF.

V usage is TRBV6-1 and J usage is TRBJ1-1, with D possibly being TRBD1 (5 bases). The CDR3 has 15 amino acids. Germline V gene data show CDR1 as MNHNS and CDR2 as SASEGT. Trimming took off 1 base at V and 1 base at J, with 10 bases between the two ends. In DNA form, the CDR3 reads TGTGCCAGCAGTGAAGGGGGCGGGGGGAACACTGAAGCTTTCTTT. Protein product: CASSEGGGGNTEAFF.

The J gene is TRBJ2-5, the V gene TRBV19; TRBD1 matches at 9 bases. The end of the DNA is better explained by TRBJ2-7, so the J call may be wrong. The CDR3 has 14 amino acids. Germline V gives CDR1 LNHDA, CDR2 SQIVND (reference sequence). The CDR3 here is CASSVGTGSGEQYF. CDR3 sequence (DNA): TGTGCCAGTAGTGTCGGGACAGGGAGTGGCGAGCAGTACTTC.

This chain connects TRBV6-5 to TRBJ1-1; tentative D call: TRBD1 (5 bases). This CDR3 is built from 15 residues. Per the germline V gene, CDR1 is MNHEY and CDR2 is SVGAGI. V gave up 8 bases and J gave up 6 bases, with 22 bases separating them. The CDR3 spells CASGVAGGLMAEAFF. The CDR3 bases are TGTGCCAGCGGGGTGGCCGGGGGGTTGATGGCTGAAGCTTTCTTT.

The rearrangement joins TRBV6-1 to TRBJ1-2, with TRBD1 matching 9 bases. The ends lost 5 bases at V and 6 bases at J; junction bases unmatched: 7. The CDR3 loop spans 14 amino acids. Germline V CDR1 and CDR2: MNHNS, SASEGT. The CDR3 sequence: CASSTKQGANGYTF. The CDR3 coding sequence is TGTGCCAGCAGTACAAAACAGGGGGCAAATGGCTACACCTTC.

CDR3 loop: CASSLGTGAGNTIYF. CDR3 in DNA: TGTGCCAGCAGCTTAGGAACAGGAGCCGGAAACACCATATATTTT. The chain links TRBV11-2 to TRBJ1-3; perhaps TRBD1 as D (5 bases). CDR1 and CDR2 from the germline V gene are SGHAT and FQNNGV. The CDR3 contains 15 residues. V lost 1 base and J 4 bases, leaving 11 bases between the germline ends.

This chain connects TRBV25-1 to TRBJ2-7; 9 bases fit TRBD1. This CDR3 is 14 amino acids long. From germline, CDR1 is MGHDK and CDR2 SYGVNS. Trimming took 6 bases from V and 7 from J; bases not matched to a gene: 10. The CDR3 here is CASRGTGRTREQYF. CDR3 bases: TGTGCCAGCAGGGGGACAGGGCGTACTAGGGAGCAGTACTTC.

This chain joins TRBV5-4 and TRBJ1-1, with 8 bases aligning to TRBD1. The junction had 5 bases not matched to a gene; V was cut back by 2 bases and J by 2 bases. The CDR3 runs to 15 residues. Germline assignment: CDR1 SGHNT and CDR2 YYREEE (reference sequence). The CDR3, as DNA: TGTGCCAGCAGCTTAAGGACAGGGATTAACACTGAAGCTTTCTTT. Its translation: CASSLRTGINTEAFF.

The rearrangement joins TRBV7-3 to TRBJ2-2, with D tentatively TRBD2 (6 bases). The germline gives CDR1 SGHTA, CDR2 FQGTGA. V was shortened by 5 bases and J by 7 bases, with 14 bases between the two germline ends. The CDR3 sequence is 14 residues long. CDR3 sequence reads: CASSPLALGGELFF. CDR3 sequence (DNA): TGTGCCAGCAGCCCCCTAGCGTTGGGCGGGGAGCTGTTTTTT.

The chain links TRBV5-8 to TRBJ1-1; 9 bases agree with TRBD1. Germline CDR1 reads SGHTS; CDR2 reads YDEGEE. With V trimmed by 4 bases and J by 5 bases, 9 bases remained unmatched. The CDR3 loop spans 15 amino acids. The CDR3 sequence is CASSTRTGVKTEAFF. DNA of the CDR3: TGTGCCAGCAGCACGAGGACAGGGGTCAAGACTGAAGCTTTCTTT. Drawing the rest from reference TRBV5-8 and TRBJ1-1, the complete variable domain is EAGVTQSPTHLIKTRGQQATLRCSPISGHTSVYWYQQALGLGLQFLLWYDEGEERNRGNFPPRFSGRQFPNYSSELNVNALELEDSALYLCASSTRTGVKTEAFFGQGTRLTVV.

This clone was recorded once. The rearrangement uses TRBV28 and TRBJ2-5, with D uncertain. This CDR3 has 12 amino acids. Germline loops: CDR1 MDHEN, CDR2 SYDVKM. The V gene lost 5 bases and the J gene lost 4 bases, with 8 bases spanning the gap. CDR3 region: CASSLLGETQYF. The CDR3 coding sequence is TGTGCCAGCAGTCTACTTGGAGAGACCCAGTACTTC.

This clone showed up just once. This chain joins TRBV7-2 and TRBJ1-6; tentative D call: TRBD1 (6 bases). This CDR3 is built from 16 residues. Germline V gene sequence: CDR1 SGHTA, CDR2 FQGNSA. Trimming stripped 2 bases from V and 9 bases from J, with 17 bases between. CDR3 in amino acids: CASSLNSVGAGSPLHF. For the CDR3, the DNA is TGTGCCAGCAGCTTAAATTCGGTGGGGGCTGGTTCACCCCTCCACTTT. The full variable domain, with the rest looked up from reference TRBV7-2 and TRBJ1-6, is GAGVSQSPSNKVTEKGKDVELRCDPISGHTALYWYRQSLGQGLEFLIYFQGNSAPDKSGLPSDRFSAERTGGSVSTLTIQRTQQEDSAVYLCASSLNSVGAGSPLHFGNGTRLTVT.

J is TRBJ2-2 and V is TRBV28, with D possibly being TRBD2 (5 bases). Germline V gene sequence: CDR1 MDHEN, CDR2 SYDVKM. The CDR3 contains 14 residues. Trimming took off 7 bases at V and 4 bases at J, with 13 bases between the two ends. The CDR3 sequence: CASISAERTGELFF. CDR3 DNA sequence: TGTGCCAGCATCTCAGCGGAGCGCACCGGGGAGCTGTTTTTT.

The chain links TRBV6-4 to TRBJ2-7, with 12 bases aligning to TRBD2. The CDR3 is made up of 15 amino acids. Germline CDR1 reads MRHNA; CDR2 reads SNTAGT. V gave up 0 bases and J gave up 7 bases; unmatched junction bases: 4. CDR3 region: CASSDSTSGREEQYF. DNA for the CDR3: TGTGCCAGCAGTGACTCGACTAGCGGGAGAGAAGAGCAGTACTTC.

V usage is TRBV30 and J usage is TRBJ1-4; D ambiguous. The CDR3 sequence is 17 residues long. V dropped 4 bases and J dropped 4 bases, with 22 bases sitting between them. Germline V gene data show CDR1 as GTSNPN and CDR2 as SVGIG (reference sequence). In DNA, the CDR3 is TGTGCCTGGAATCTCGGGGTTAGCGGGCAACTTAATGAAAAACTGTTTTTT. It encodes CAWNLGVSGQLNEKLFF.

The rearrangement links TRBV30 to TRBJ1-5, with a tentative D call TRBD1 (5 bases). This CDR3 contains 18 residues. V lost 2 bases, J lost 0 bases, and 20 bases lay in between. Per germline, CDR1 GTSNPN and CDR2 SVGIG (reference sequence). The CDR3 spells CAWSTGAVGLYSNQPQHF. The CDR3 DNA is TGTGCCTGGAGTACTGGGGCAGTGGGACTCTATAGCAATCAGCCCCAGCATTTT.

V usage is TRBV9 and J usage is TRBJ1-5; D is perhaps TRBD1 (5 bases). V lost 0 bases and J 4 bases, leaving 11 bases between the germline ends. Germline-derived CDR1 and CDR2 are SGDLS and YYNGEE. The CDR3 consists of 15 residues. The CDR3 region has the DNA TGTGCCAGCAGCGTAGGGGTAGGGGTGAATCAGCCCCAGCATTTT. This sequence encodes CASSVGVGVNQPQHF.

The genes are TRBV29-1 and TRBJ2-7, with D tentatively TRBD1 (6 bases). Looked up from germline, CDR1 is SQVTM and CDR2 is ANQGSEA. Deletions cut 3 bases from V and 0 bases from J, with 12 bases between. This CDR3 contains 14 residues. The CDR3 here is CSVEGTDSSYEQYF. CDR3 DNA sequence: TGCAGCGTTGAGGGTACGGACAGCTCCTACGAGCAGTACTTC.

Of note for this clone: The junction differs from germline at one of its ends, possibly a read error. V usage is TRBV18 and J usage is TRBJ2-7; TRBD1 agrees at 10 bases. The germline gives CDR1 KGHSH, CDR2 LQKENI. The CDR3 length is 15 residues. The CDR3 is CASLKRDRGSFEQYF. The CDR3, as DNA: TGTGCCAGCTTAAAGAGGGACAGGGGTTCCTTCGAGCAGTACTTC. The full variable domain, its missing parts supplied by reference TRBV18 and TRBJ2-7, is NAGVMQNPRHLVRRRGQEARLRCSPMKGHSHVYWYRQLPEEGLKFMVYLQKENIIDESGMPKERFSAEFPKEGPSILRIQQVVRGDSAAYFCASLKRDRGSFEQYFGPGTRLTVT.

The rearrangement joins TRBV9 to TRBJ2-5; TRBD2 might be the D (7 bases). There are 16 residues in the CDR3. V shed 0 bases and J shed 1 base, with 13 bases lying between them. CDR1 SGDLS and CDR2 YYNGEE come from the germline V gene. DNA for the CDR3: TGTGCCAGCAGCGTAGGAGGGGGGGGGACCCAAGAGACCCAGTACTTC. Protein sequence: CASSVGGGGTQETQYF.

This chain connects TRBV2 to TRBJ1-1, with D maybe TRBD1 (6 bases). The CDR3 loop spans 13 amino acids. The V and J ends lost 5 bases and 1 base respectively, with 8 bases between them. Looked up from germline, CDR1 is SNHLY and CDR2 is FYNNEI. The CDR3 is CASSTDRNTEAFF. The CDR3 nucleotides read TGTGCCAGCAGTACGGACAGGAACACTGAAGCTTTCTTT.

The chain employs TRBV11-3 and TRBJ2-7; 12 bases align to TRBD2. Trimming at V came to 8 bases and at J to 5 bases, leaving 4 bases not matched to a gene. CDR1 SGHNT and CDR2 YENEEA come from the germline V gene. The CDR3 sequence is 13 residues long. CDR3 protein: CASRTSGTDEQYF. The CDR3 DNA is TGTGCCAGCCGGACTAGCGGGACTGACGAGCAGTACTTC.